Listed here are 28 T cell receptor beta chains from one sample, sequenced in a study of human T cells and chemical hapten exposure. In TCRdb, the RACE reads were re-called with MiXCR into one record per CDR3 protein. The sample lists about 140,000 distinct CDR3 sequences; 10% to 15% were seen once. Time point defined: patch test 2, 6 weeks after DPC sensitization. Treatment here: therapeutic diphenylcyclopropenone sensitization with weekly scalp DPC. This specimen consisted of whole blood, obtained in connection with sensitization to the hapten diphenylcyclopropenone (DPC). The receptors come from a woman between 45 and 60 years old with alopecia areata. Some clones in this sample may be carry-over from other donors' samples.

This clonotype occurred a few times. The V and J genes are TRBV20-1 and TRBJ2-7; D is ambiguous. The germline V and J ends were trimmed by 1 base and 2 bases, with 12 bases remaining between them. Germline CDR1 is DFQATT and CDR2 is SNEGSKA (reference sequence). This CDR3 has 14 residues. CDR3 protein: CSARVPQRAYEQYF. The CDR3 region has the DNA TGCAGTGCTAGAGTACCCCAGCGCGCCTACGAGCAGTACTTC.

There are many counts of this clonotype. The chain carries TRBV20-1 and TRBJ2-7, with D perhaps matching TRBD2 (5 bases). Germline-derived CDR1 and CDR2 are DFQATT and SNEGSKA (reference sequence). CDR3 length: 15 amino acids. The CDR3 here is CSGRRRDGIAYEQYF. CDR3 nucleotide sequence: TGCAGCGGGCGTCGCCGAGACGGGATCGCCTACGAGCAGTACTTC.

The chain combines TRBV4-2 with TRBJ1-1; D gene ambiguous. The CDR3 covers 15 residues. CDR1 is LGHNA and CDR2 is YNFKEQ in the germline V gene. V shed 0 bases and J shed 4 bases, with 12 bases lying between them. For the CDR3, the DNA is TGTGCCAGCAGCCAAGACCCCCCCACGGGCACTGAAGCTTTCTTT. It specifies CASSQDPPTGTEAFF.

In its sample, this clonotype was seen many times. The chain carries TRBV10-3 and TRBJ2-3; D is unclear. Germline V gene data show CDR1 as ENHRY and CDR2 as SYGVKD. With 3 bases removed from V and 1 base from J, the gap between germline ends came to 8 bases. The CDR3 spans 14 residues. CDR3 residues: CAISDVQGTDTQYF. The CDR3 nucleotides are TGTGCCATCAGTGATGTCCAGGGCACAGATACGCAGTATTTT.

V gene TRBV7-9 combines with J gene TRBJ1-2; the D gene is possibly TRBD1 (5 bases). The germline V gene has CDR1 SEHNR and CDR2 FQNEAQ (reference sequence). With 0 bases removed from V and 1 base from J, the gap between germline ends came to 15 bases. This CDR3 is 17 amino acids long. CDR3 region: CASSLAGAIIYNYGYTF. Here the CDR3 DNA reads TGTGCCAGCAGCTTAGCAGGGGCCATCATCTATAACTATGGCTACACCTTC.

This clonotype was recorded a few times. The rearrangement links TRBV2 to TRBJ2-3; TRBD1 agrees at 8 bases. V lost 6 bases and J lost 4; bases outside the gene matches: 9. The CDR3 length is 15 residues. Germline V gene sequence: CDR1 SNHLY, CDR2 FYNNEI. The CDR3 is CASRPGTGPPDTQYF. The CDR3 coding sequence is TGTGCCAGCAGACCCGGGACAGGACCTCCAGATACGCAGTATTTT.

Note on this clonotype: A clone one base away is much larger, so this may be a read error. This CDR3 is missing its conserved last phenylalanine or tryptophan, likely due to a read error. The chain uses TRBV7-2 and TRBJ2-5; D remains ambiguous. Germline CDR1 and CDR2: SGHTA and FQGNSA. The V and J ends lost 1 base and 7 bases respectively, with 4 bases between them. CDR3 length: 11 residues. In DNA, the CDR3 is TGTGCCAGCAGCTTAGAGGGGACCCAGTACATC. This sequence encodes CASSLEGTQYI.

This clonotype was observed a handful of times. The chain joins TRBV20-1 to TRBJ1-1, with 10 bases lining up with TRBD1. The germline V gene encodes CDR1 DFQATT and CDR2 SNEGSKA (reference sequence). The CDR3 contains 15 residues. With 6 bases clipped from V and 2 bases from J, the junction kept 9 bases outside the gene matches. The CDR3 reads CSAITATGGNTEAFF. The CDR3 nucleotides read TGCAGTGCCATTACAGCGACAGGGGGCAACACTGAAGCTTTCTTT.

This clonotype has a count of ten or more. The chain combines TRBV4-3 with TRBJ2-3; TRBD2 agrees at 11 bases. Germline V gene lookup returns CDR1 LGHNA and CDR2 YSLEER. The CDR3 is 16 residues long. V lost 1 base to trimming and J lost 3 bases; unmatched junction nucleotides: 3. The CDR3, as DNA: TGCGCCAGCAGCCAAGGTCCTAGCGGGAGGACAGATACGCAGTATTTT. Translated, it gives CASSQGPSGRTDTQYF.

This clonotype was detected many times. This chain uses TRBV12-3 or TRBV12-4 with TRBJ2-2; D remains unclear. Trimming took 3 bases from V and 0 from J, leaving 20 bases between them. CDR3 length: 19 amino acids. The CDR3 coding sequence is TGTGCCAGCAGTTTTCCGTCTGTGTTCTCCGCTGCGAACACCGGGGAGCTGTTTTTT. Amino acids: CASSFPSVFSAANTGELFF.

This clonotype was counted ten times or more. The chain carries TRBV9 and TRBJ1-2, with D possibly TRBD1 on 5 matching bases. The CDR3 extends over 15 amino acids. Trimming left V 1 base short and J 1 base short, with 11 bases between. The germline gives CDR1 SGDLS, CDR2 YYNGEE. CDR3 in DNA: TGTGCCAGCAGCGTATTATCCGGGGGTAACTATGGCTACACCTTC. It yields the protein CASSVLSGGNYGYTF.

The genes are TRBV6-4 and TRBJ2-1; TRBD1 might be the D (6 bases). Germline V CDR1 and CDR2: MRHNA, SNTAGT. The CDR3 has 19 amino acids. V lost 5 bases and J lost 3, with 26 bases in between. CDR3 coding DNA: TGTGCCAGCAGTCCGCGGGCCCCTACAGGGTCGGTAGGCTACAATGAGCAGTTCTTC. Translated, it gives CASSPRAPTGSVGYNEQFF.

This chain joins TRBV20-1 and TRBJ1-2, with D possibly TRBD1 on 5 matching bases. CDR1 is DFQATT, CDR2 SNEGSKA, per germline (reference sequence). The CDR3 length is 12 residues. The ends were cut back, 2 bases at V and 7 bases at J, with 11 bases in the middle. This CDR3 reads CSARKGASGYTF. The CDR3 DNA reads as TGCAGTGCTAGAAAAGGGGCGTCTGGCTACACCTTC.

This clonotype has a count of ten or more. The V call is TRBV20-1, the J call TRBJ2-4, with no clear D. Trimming took off 0 bases at V and 1 base at J, with 7 bases between the two ends. Germline V CDR1 and CDR2: DFQATT, SNEGSKA (reference sequence). The CDR3 is made up of 14 amino acids. CDR3: CSAREDGAKNIQYF. The CDR3 nucleotides read TGCAGTGCTAGAGAAGACGGGGCCAAAAACATTCAGTACTTC.

This clonotype appeared many times. The chain combines TRBV18 with TRBJ1-4; D uncertain. Germline V gives CDR1 KGHSH, CDR2 LQKENI. The CDR3 loop spans 16 amino acids. The V end lost 3 bases, the J end lost 0 bases, and 11 bases lay between the germline ends. The CDR3 DNA reads as TGTGCCAGCTCACCCCAGACGGCCGCAACTAATGAAAAACTGTTTTTT. This translates into CASSPQTAATNEKLFF.

The chain recombines TRBV6-6 with TRBJ2-1, with TRBD2 as a possible D gene (6 bases). In germline, CDR1 is MNHNY, CDR2 SVGAGI (reference sequence). This CDR3 is 14 amino acids long. Between the trimmed V and J ends, which lost 6 bases and 3 bases, there was a span of 12 bases. The CDR3 loop is CASRPTSFYNEQFF. CDR3 DNA sequence: TGTGCCAGCAGACCTACTAGCTTCTACAATGAGCAGTTCTTC.

This clonotype was observed a few times. The chain carries TRBV4-2 and TRBJ2-1; D is uncertain. The CDR3 is 16 residues long. V lost 1 base, J lost 6 bases, and 16 bases lay in between. Germline-derived CDR1 and CDR2 are LGHNA and YNFKEQ. In DNA, the CDR3 is TGTGCCAGCAGCCAAGGGGGAATAGGAGTTTTCAATGAGCAGTTCTTC. This gives the protein CASSQGGIGVFNEQFF.

For the CDR3, the DNA is TGTGCCAGCAGTCCCGGCTGGGTCGCCGCGAACACCGGGGAGCTGTTTTTT. As protein: CASSPGWVAANTGELFF. The V gene is TRBV12-3 or TRBV12-4, the J gene TRBJ2-2; D remains unclear. The CDR3 has 17 amino acids. Trimming shortened V by 5 bases and J by 0 bases, and 16 bases separated the two germline ends.

V and J are TRBV7-8 and TRBJ2-7; D uncertain. The germline CDR1 and CDR2 sequences are SGHVS and FQNEAQ. V lost 5 bases and J 2 bases, leaving 16 bases between the germline ends. This CDR3 is 15 amino acids long. The CDR3 loop is CASSPTAVLTYEQYF. The DNA for the CDR3 is TGTGCCAGCAGCCCCACGGCGGTTCTAACCTACGAGCAGTACTTC.

The chain is built from TRBV6-2 or TRBV6-3 and TRBJ2-1; D may be TRBD1 (5 bases). Germline assignment: CDR1 MNHEY and CDR2 SVGEGT. The V gene lost 1 base and the J gene lost 6 bases, with 7 bases spanning the gap. The CDR3 is made up of 13 amino acids. CDR3 in DNA: TGTGCCAGCAGTTACTTTAGGGGCAATGAGCAGTTCTTC. Amino acid sequence: CASSYFRGNEQFF.

This clonotype was observed a handful of times. This chain uses TRBV7-9 with TRBJ2-1; possibly TRBD1 for D (5 bases). Trimming left V 4 bases short and J 4 bases short, with 8 bases between. CDR1 is SEHNR and CDR2 is FQNEAQ in the germline V gene (reference sequence). This CDR3 comprises 13 residues. Written as DNA, the CDR3 is TGTGCCAGCAGCTCCCAGGGTTACAATGAGCAGTTCTTC. Amino acids: CASSSQGYNEQFF. Supplemented by reference TRBV7-9 and TRBJ2-1, the full variable domain reads DTGVSQNPRHKITKRGQNVTFRCDPISEHNRLYWYRQTLGQGPEFLTYFQNEAQLEKSRLLSDRFSAERPKGSFSTLEIQRTEQGDSAMYLCASSSQGYNEQFFGPGTRLTVL.

The chain couples TRBV20-1 to TRBJ2-5; the match to TRBD2 covers 11 bases. V gave up 1 base and J gave up 4 bases; unmatched junction bases: 8. The CDR3 spans 16 residues. Per the germline V gene, CDR1 is DFQATT and CDR2 is SNEGSKA (reference sequence). CDR3 coding DNA: TGCAGTGCTAGAGGTGCGGCTAGCGGGAGGAGAGAGACCCAGTACTTC. Amino acids: CSARGAASGRRETQYF.

This clonotype was seen only a few times. The DNA of the CDR3 is TGTGCCAGCAGTTCCCTGGACAGGGGGCCTTATGAGCAGTTCTTC. Translation gives CASSSLDRGPYEQFF. This sequence joins TRBV6-6 and TRBJ2-1; TRBD1 aligns across 11 bases. J lost 8 bases, V lost 4 bases, and 7 bases had no gene match. The CDR3 runs 15 residues. Germline V gene sequence: CDR1 MNHNY, CDR2 SVGAGI (reference sequence).

A few counts support this clonotype. The rearrangement uses TRBV2 and TRBJ2-1; 8 bases match TRBD1. The CDR3 spans 14 residues. Looked up from germline, CDR1 is SNHLY and CDR2 is FYNNEI. J was trimmed by 7 bases and V by 2 bases; bases with no gene match: 4. The CDR3 protein is CASSESRTGNEQFF. DNA of the CDR3: TGTGCCAGCAGTGAATCGAGGACAGGGAATGAGCAGTTCTTC.

In its sample, this clonotype was seen many times. The V call is TRBV7-9, the J call TRBJ1-1, with D unresolved. The V and J ends lost 1 base and 7 bases respectively, with 4 bases between them. The CDR3 consists of 11 residues. Germline V gene lookup returns CDR1 SEHNR and CDR2 FQNEAQ (reference sequence). Written as DNA, the CDR3 is TGTGCCAGCAGCTTAGGAGGTGAAGCTTTCTTT. It specifies CASSLGGEAFF.

The chain uses TRBV29-1 and TRBJ2-1; 14 bases are a match to TRBD2. V dropped 3 bases and J dropped 9; count of bases not matched to a gene: 7. The germline V gene has CDR1 SQVTM and CDR2 ANQGSEA. This CDR3 comprises 15 residues. This chain's CDR3 is CSVEATSGRAGEQFF. The CDR3 bases are TGCAGCGTTGAGGCGACTAGCGGGAGGGCGGGTGAGCAGTTCTTC.

CDR3 nucleotides: TGCGCCAGCAGCGGGCCGACAGGGACGAACACTGAAGCTTTCTTT. This codes for CASSGPTGTNTEAFF. V is TRBV5-1 and J is TRBJ1-1; 7 nucleotides agree with TRBD1. This CDR3 is 15 amino acids long. Trimming at V came to 4 bases and at J to 1 base, leaving 7 bases not matched to a gene. Germline V lookup: CDR1 SGHRS, CDR2 YFSETQ.

The sample holds a few counts of this clonotype. The V gene is TRBV5-1, the J gene TRBJ2-3, with D perhaps matching TRBD2 (6 bases). The CDR3 is made up of 15 amino acids. Trimming took 0 bases from V and 0 from J, leaving 8 bases between them. Germline CDR1 and CDR2: SGHRS and YFSETQ. CDR3 protein: CASSLAGTSTDTQYF. The DNA of the CDR3 is TGCGCCAGCAGCTTGGCCGGGACTAGCACAGATACGCAGTATTTT.